This T cell receptor (beta chain) was recorded in a study of CD8 T cells in Susac syndrome (dated by TCRdb to about 2019). Regarding the complete study: Among the Susac syndrome patients who were sequenced, clinically active disease was present in six and clinical remission was observed in roughly 8. At the time of blood withdrawal, Susac syndrome patients were either therapy-naive, taking corticosteroids (with some also receiving IVIg), or on IVIg alone. Repertoire sequencing was used to test whether CD8+ T cell activation and differentiation in Susac syndrome was antigen driven. What the authors observed across the whole study: The study acknowledged that relatively few individuals were included in the TCR sequencing and HLA analysis. In the CD4+ T cell repertoire of Susac syndrome patients, clonal expansion was not detected.

The CDR3 runs 13 residues from the cysteine to the phenylalanine. Only the CDR3 region is kept as DNA, spanning 39 bases read in frame from base 1. V is pruned by 6 bases and J by 0 bases, leaving 2 bases of the junction without a gene match. Looking up the germline V gene (reference sequence) yields CDR1 DFQATT and CDR2 SNEGSKA. High-throughput TCR beta sequencing profiled peripheral blood CD8+ and CD4+ T cells from healthy donors, Susac syndrome patients and multiple sclerosis patients. The Susac syndrome patients fulfilled recently defined diagnostic criteria for definite or probable disease. Bulk CD8+ and CD4+ T cells were purified by magnetic negative isolation, while CD8+ TEMRA cells were enriched using FACS. Blood was collected in EDTA tubes and processed within 24 hours, with PBMCs isolated through density gradient centrifugation. PBMCs destined for TCR sequencing were cryopreserved in liquid nitrogen and later thawed in a 37 °C water bath. The sorted or isolated CD4+, CD8+ and CD8+ TEMRA cells had a purity of 90% or higher.

Comment on this clonotype: Its antigen specificity is not known. Nothing much larger sits one base from this clone, and base qualities are not available.

RNA was extracted using the RNeasy kit, and about 0.45 to 1 ug of the RNA was reverse transcribed with random hexamers. The immunoSEQ multiplex PCR assay, which covers 54 Vbeta and 13 Jbeta segments, was used to amplify TCR beta CDR3 regions. PCR amplification bias was corrected using a synthetic template baseline for primer optimization and computational correction. The authors' pipeline ran thus. Reads were annotated to V, D and J genes per IMGT and analyzed with immunoSEQ Analyzer, keeping only productive sequences. To calculate clonality, Shannon entropy was normalized by log2 of the number of productive unique sequences and then subtracted from one. Public and private clones were assessed among the 100 most prevalent clones of each patient and control. Clones were defined as Susac-specific when absent from the healthy and MS cohorts, from roughly 1,100 published viral clones and from other ImmuneACCESS disease sequences. TCRdb reworked the public reads: Q25 trimming with fastp, MiXCR clone assembly, productive beta chains retained. Rows with a matching CDR3 protein are joined into one entry that keeps the most common DNA and genes. The V and J calls and clone size are TCRdb's, not the authors'. In this sample the table shows about 180,000 distinct CDR3 sequences, approximately 94% of which occur a single time. 0.1% to 0.13% of the sample belongs to the ten largest clones.

This receptor chain uses TRBV20-1 and TRBJ2-3; 8 central nucleotides agree with TRBD2. The clonotype originates from a human donor with Susac syndrome. The sample was CD4+ T cells from PBMCs. The CDR3 here reads CSAGTRSTDTQYF. The DNA sequence reads TGCAGTGCCGGGACTAGGAGCACAGATACGCAGTATTTT.